This T cell receptor beta chain was documented in a study of T cell repertoires in cytomegalovirus infection. About the study: The authors used CMV epitopes that were HLA-C-restricted (recently identified) and HLA-B-restricted (well studied).

With V trimmed by 6 bases and J by 2 bases, 6 bases remained unmatched. This CDR3 spans 16 amino acids. In its sample, this clonotype was seen a few times. Antigen specificity is unknown. Study-wide points: HLA-C-restricted CMV-specific TCR beta clonotypes were dominant in the ex vivo response.

TCRdb re-called the reads with MiXCR, one entry per CDR3 protein. This sample carries roughly 990,000 distinct CDR3 sequences, approximately 33% of them seen once, and the ten largest clones take 10% to 15%. The chain combines TRBV23-1 with TRBJ2-2, with 10 bases lining up with TRBD2. TRBV23-1 is an ORF for which the function is uncertain. This TCR came from a human donor in good health (CMV status not recorded). Some clones in this sample may be carry-over from other donors' samples. Sample: cultured CD8+ T cells from PBMCs, taken from culture after CMV antigen stimulation. This CDR3 is CASSNPSGGNTGELFF. In DNA, the CDR3 is TGCGCCAGCAGCAACCCTAGCGGGGGTAACACCGGGGAGCTGTTTTTT.